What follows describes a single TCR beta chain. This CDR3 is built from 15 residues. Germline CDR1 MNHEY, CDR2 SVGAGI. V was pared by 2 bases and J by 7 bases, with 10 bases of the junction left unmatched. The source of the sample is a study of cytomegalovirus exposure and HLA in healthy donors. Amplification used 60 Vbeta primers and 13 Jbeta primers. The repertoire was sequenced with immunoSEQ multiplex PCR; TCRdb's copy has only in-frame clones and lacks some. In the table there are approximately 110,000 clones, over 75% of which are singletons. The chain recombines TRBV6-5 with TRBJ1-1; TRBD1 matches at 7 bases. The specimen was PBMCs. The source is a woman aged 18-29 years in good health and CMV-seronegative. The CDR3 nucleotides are TGTGCCAGCAGTTACGACCTGACAGGGAGTAGTGAAGCTTTCTTT. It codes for CASSYDLTGSSEAFF.